The subject of this entry is one TCR beta chain. As yet, its antigen is unknown. The method was immunoSEQ multiplex PCR; TCRdb's version includes in-frame clones alone and lacks a portion of them. Here the sample spans several thousand clones, 60% to 70% being singletons. This sample is drawn from a study of tumor-infiltrating lymphocytes in localized non-small cell lung cancer. Study at large: The cohort mixed smokers and never-smokers, several histologies, and some post-neoadjuvant-chemotherapy samples. Study-level points and caveats: Technical variation could not be separated from intratumor heterogeneity here. TCRbeta sequencing showed higher T cell infiltration in tumors than uninvolved lung.

This CDR3 region has 14 residues. Trimming stripped 0 bases from V and 4 bases from J, with 11 bases between. Germline assignment: CDR1 SGHNT and CDR2 YYREEE (reference sequence). Sample: uninvolved lung tissue not adjacent to the tumor. The chain employs TRBV5-4 and TRBJ2-7, with no clear D. This receptor was taken from a human donor with non-small cell lung cancer. The CDR3 sequence: CASSLVGGSYEQYF. The CDR3 nucleotides read TGTGCCAGCAGCTTGGTAGGCGGATCGTACGAGCAGTACTTC.